The sequence of this TCR beta chain was determined in a study of post-analysis software for immune sequencing data. With respect to this clonotype: Its antigen is unknown.

The library was made from cDNA and included unique molecular identifiers. TCRdb redid the calling of the PCR reads with MiXCR, one entry per CDR3 protein. The sample has approximately 180,000 distinct CDR3 sequences, 30% seen once; the top ten hold approximately 1.4%. V was pared by 4 bases and J by 1 base, with 9 bases of the junction left unmatched. Per the germline V gene, CDR1 is SGHRS and CDR2 is YFSETQ. The CDR3 extends over 17 amino acids. Broader study findings: Among four to six TRBV segments more frequent in patients than controls were TRBV5-6, TRBV5-1 and TRBV20-1.

This chain joins TRBV5-1 and TRBJ2-3, with TRBD2 matching 10 bases. The sequence came from a girl between 5 and 17 years old with multiple sclerosis. The sample comprised blood. CDR3 loop: CASSPAVLAGGTDTQYF. Written as DNA, the CDR3 is TGCGCCAGCAGCCCCGCTGTGCTAGCGGGAGGCACAGATACGCAGTATTTT. The full variable domain, its missing parts supplied by reference TRBV5-1 and TRBJ2-3, is KAGVTQTPRYLIKTRGQQVTLSCSPISGHRSVSWYQQTPGQGLQFLFEYFSETQRNKGNFPGRFSGRQFSNSRSEMNVSTLELGDSALYLCASSPAVLAGGTDTQYFGPGTRLTVL.